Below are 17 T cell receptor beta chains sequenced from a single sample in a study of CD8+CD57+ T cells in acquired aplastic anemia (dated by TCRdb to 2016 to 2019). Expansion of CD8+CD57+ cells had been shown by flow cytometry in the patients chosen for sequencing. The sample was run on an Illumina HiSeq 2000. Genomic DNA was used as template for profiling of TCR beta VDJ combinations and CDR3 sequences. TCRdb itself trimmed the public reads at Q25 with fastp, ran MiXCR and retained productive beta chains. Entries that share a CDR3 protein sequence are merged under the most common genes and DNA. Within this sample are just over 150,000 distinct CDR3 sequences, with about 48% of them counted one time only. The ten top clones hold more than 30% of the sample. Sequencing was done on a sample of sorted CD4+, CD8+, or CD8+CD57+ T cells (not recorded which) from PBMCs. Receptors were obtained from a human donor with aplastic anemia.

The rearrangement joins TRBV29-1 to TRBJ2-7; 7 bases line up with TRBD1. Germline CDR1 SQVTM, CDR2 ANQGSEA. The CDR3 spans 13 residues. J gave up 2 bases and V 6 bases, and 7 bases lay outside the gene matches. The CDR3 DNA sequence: TGCAGCGTAGATGACAGGGTCCCCTACGAGCAGTACTTC. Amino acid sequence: CSVDDRVPYEQYF.

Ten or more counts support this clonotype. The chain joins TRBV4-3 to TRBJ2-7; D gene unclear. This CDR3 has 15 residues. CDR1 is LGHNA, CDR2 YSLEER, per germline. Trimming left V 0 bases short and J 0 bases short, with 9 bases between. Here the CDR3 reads CASSQDRSTSYEQYF. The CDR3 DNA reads TGCGCCAGCAGCCAAGATAGATCAACCTCCTACGAGCAGTACTTC.

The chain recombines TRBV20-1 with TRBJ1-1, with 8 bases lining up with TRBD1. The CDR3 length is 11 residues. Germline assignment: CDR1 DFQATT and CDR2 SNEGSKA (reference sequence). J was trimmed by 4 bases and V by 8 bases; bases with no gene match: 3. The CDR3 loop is CSLRGPTEAFF. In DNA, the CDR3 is TGCAGTCTCAGGGGGCCCACTGAAGCTTTCTTT.

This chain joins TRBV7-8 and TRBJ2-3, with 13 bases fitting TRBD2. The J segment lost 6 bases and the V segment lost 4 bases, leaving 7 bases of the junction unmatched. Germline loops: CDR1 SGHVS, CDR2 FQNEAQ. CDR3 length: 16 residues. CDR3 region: CASSSRLAGGMDTQYF. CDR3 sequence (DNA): TGTGCCAGCAGCTCTAGACTAGCGGGAGGTATGGATACGCAGTATTTT.

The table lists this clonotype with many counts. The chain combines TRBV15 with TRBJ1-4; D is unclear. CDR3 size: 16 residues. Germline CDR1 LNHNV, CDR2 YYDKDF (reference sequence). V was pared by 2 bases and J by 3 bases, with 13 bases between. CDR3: CATSRHSYGANEKLFF. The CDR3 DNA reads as TGTGCCACCAGCAGACACTCTTATGGGGCTAATGAAAAACTGTTTTTT. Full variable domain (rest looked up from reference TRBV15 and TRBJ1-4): DAMVIQNPRYQVTQFGKPVTLSCSQTLNHNVMYWYQQKSSQAPKLLFHYYDKDFNNEADTPDNFQSRRPNTSFCFLDIRSPGLGDTAMYLCATSRHSYGANEKLFFGSGTQLSVL.

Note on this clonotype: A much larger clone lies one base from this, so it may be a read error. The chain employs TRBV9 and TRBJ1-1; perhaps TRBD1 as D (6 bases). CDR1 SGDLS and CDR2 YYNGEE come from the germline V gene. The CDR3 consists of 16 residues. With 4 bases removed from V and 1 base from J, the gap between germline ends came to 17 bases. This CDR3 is CASSPSETGWNTEAFF. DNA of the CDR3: TGTGCCAGCAGCCCGTCCGAGACAGGTTGGAACACTGAAGCTTTCTTT.

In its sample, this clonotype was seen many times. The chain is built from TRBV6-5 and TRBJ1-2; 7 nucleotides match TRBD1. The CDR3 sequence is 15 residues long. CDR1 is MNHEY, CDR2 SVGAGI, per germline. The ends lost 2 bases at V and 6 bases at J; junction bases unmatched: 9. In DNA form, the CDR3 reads TGTGCCAGCAGTTACGCGGCAGGGGGTCTTGATGGCTACACCTTC. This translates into CASSYAAGGLDGYTF.

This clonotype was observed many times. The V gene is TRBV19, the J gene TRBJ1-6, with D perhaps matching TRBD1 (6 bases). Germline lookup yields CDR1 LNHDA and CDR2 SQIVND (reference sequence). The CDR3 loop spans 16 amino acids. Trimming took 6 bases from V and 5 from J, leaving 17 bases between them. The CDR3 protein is CASSLEGGRNNSPLHF. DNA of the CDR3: TGTGCCAGTAGCCTCGAAGGGGGGCGGAATAATTCACCCCTCCACTTT.

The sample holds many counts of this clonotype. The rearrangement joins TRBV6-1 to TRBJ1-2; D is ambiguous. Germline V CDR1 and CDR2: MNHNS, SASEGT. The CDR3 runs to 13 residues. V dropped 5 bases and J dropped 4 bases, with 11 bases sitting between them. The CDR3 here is CASSPGNGYGYTF. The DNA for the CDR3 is TGTGCCAGCAGTCCGGGTAATGGCTATGGCTACACCTTC.

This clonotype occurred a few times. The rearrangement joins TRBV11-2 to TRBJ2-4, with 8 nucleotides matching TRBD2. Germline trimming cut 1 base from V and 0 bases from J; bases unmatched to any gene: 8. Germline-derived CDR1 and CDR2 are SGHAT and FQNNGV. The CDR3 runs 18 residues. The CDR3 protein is CASSLVGGVNVAKNIQYF. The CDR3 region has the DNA TGTGCCAGCAGCTTAGTCGGGGGGGTAAACGTAGCCAAAAACATTCAGTACTTC.

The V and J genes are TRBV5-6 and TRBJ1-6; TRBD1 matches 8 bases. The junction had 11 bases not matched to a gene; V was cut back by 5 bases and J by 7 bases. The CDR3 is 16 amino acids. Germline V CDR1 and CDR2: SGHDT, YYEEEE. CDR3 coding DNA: TGTGCCAGCAGTTCCGACAGGGGTTGGTCAAATTCACCCCTCCACTTT. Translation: CASSSDRGWSNSPLHF. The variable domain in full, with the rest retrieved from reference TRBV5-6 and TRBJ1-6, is DAGVTQSPTHLIKTRGQQVTLRCSPKSGHDTVSWYQQALGQGPQFIFQYYEEEERQRGNFPDRFSGHQFPNYSSELNVNALLLGDSALYLCASSSDRGWSNSPLHFGNGTRLTVT.

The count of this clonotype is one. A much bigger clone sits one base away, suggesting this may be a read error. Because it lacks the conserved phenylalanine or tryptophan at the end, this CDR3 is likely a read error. As DNA, the CDR3 is TGTGCCAGCAGCTTGGGGGGATTGGCGGATACGCAGTATTCT. As protein: CASSLGGLADTQYS. The chain is built from TRBV11-2 and TRBJ2-3; perhaps TRBD2 as D (6 bases). Looked up from germline, CDR1 is SGHAT and CDR2 is FQNNGV. This CDR3 has 14 amino acids. V shed 3 bases and J shed 6 bases, with 13 bases lying between them.

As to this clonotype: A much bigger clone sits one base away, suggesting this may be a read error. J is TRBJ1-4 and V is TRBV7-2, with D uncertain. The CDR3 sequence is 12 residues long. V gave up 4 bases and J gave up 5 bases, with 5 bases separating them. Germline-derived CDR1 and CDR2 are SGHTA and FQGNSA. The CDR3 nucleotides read TGTGCCAGCAGCTCCCCAAATGAAAAACTGTTTTTT. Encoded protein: CASSSPNEKLFF. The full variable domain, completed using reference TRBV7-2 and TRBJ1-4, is GAGVSQSPSNKVTEKGKDVELRCDPISGHTALYWYRQSLGQGLEFLIYFQGNSAPDKSGLPSDRFSAERTGGSVSTLTIQRTQQEDSAVYLCASSSPNEKLFFGSGTQLSVL.

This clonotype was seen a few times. The CDR3 reads CSVEQGRRGEQYF. The CDR3 DNA follows: TGCAGCGTTGAACAGGGAAGGAGGGGCGAGCAGTACTTC. The gene calls are TRBV29-1 and TRBJ2-7, with D tentatively TRBD2 (6 bases). V lost 2 bases, J lost 6 bases, and 14 bases lay in between. This CDR3 comprises 13 residues. CDR1 is SQVTM, CDR2 ANQGSEA, per germline.

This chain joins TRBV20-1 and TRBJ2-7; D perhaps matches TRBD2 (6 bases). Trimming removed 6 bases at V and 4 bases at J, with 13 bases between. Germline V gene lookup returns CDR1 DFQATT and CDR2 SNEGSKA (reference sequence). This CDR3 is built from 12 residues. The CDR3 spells CSARGLQYEQYF. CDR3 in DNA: TGCAGTGCCCGGGGACTGCAATACGAGCAGTACTTC.

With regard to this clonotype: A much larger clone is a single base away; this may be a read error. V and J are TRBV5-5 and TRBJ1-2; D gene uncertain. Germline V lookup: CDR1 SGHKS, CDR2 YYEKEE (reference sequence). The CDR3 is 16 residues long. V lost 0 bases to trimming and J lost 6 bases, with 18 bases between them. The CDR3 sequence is CASSLEAWAGKDGYTF. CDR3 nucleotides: TGTGCCAGCAGCTTGGAGGCCTGGGCTGGGAAGGATGGCTACACCTTC. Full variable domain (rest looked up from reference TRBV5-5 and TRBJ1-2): DAGVTQSPTHLIKTRGQQVTLRCSPISGHKSVSWYQQVLGQGPQFIFQYYEKEERGRGNFPDRFSARQFPNYSSELNVNALLLGDSALYLCASSLEAWAGKDGYTFGSGTRLTVV.

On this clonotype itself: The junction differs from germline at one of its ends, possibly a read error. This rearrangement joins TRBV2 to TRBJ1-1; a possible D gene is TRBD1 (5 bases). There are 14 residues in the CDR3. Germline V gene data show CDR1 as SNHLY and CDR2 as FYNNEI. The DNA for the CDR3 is TGTGCCACCCTCCAGACCGGGGGTGGGACTGAAGCTCTCTTT. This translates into CATLQTGGGTEALF. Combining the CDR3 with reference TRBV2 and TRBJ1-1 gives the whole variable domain EPEVTQTPSHQVTQMGQEVILRCVPISNHLYFYWYRQILGQKVEFLVSFYNNEISEKSEIFDDQFSVERPDGSNFTLKIRSTKLEDSAMYFCATLQTGGGTEALFGQGTRLTVV.